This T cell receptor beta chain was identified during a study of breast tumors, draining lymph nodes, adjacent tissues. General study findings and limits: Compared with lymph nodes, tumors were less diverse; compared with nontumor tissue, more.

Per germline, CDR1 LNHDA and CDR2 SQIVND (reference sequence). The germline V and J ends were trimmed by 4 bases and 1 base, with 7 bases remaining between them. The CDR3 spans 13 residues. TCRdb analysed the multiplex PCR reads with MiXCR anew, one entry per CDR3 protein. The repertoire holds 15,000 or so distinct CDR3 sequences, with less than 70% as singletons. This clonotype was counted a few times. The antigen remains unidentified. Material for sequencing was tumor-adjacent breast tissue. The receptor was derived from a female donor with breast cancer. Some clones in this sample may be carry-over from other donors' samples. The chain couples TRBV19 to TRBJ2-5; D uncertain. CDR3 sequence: CASSRAIQETQYF. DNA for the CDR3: TGTGCCAGTAGTAGGGCAATCCAAGAGACCCAGTACTTC.